This T cell receptor (beta chain) was recovered during a study of T cells in Graves' hyperthyroidism and ophthalmopathy. This CDR3 is built from 14 residues. V lost 4 bases to trimming and J lost 3 bases, with 12 bases between them. In germline, CDR1 is LGHDT, CDR2 YNNKEL (reference sequence). Study-wide findings and caveats: Ophthalmopathy was told apart from stable hyperthyroidism by a 13 V-J model.

This clonotype was seen repeatedly, ten times or more. Antigen unknown. With a duration under 2 months, the hyperthyroidism was newly diagnosed in patients aged 18 to 65. The authors obtained PBMCs from 7.5 to 10 ml of fresh peripheral blood. Amplified regions were TCR beta CDR3 sequences from RNA transcripts. HTBI primers were used for first-round RT-PCR of the TCR CDR3. Via MiXCR, TCRdb re-called the multiplex PCR reads, giving one row per CDR3 protein. The sample contains hundreds of thousands of distinct CDR3 sequences, approximately 14% of which appear only once. The V and J genes are TRBV3-1 and TRBJ1-1, with D possibly TRBD1 on 6 matching bases. This clonotype was sampled from a woman aged 25 to 39 with Graves' hyperthyroidism. The sequenced sample consisted of blood. Written as DNA, the CDR3 is TGTGCCAGCAGCCCGACAGGTACGCACACTGAAGCTTTCTTT. Encoded protein: CASSPTGTHTEAFF.